This T cell receptor (beta chain) came from a study of monozygotic twins with inflammatory bowel disease. Study results and limitations: Patients with IBD had less TCRbeta diversity (inverse Simpson) than their healthy co-twins. IBD patients share fewer clonotypes with other people than healthy twins do, especially with disease activity.

Template switching was used to attach UMIs, which incorporated a 6-nucleotide sample barcode. TCRdb re-called the 5' RACE reads, yielding one record per CDR3 amino acid sequence without DNA. This repertoire includes 80,000 or so distinct CDR3 sequences. CDR3 size: 14 residues. Per the germline V gene, CDR1 is MNHNS and CDR2 is SASEGT. Comment on this clonotype: No antigen is known for it.

This sequence originates from a human donor with ulcerative colitis or Crohn's disease, or a healthy co-twin of an affected twin (not recorded which). The genes are TRBV6-1 and TRBJ1-2; as DNA is missing, the TRBD1 call by TCRdb cannot be tested. The material sequenced was blood. This chain's CDR3 is CASSAGTSNYGYTF.